This is a list of T cell receptor beta chains from one sample in a study of T cell responses to AZD1222 COVID-19 vaccine. Here immunoSEQ multiplex PCR was the method, and the copy in TCRdb shows in-frame clones only, minus some. The sample includes 150,000 to 200,000 clones, roughly 94% of them seen just once. Sequencing was performed on peripheral blood, taken on day 0 of AZD1222 vaccination. These receptors originate from an adult in good health. Both conserved end residues are part of each CDR3. D genes are given only for firm matches. The size of a clone is reported for some rows only, either as once, few or many, or as a class for expanded clones.

j_call	v_call	d_call	clone_size	cdr3_nt	cdr3_aa
TRBJ1-4	TRBV9	NA	NA	TGTGCCAGCAGCGTCCAGTCGACCCATGAAAAACTGTTTTTT	CASSVQSTHEKLFF
TRBJ2-1	TRBV14	TRBD1	once	TGTGCCAGCAGCCAGTATACCGGGACAGAATACAATGAGCAGTTCTTC	CASSQYTGTEYNEQFF
TRBJ1-5	TRBV19	NA	NA	TGTGCCAGTAGTAATACAGGTCATCAGCCCCAGCATTTT	CASSNTGHQPQHF
TRBJ2-1	TRBV28	NA	NA	TGTGCCAGCAGTTTAGCTCAGCAATTCAATGAGCAGTTCTTC	CASSLAQQFNEQFF
TRBJ2-7	TRBV11-2	NA	NA	TGTGCCAGCAGCTTAGCGAGGCAGGCATTAAACTTC	CASSLARQALNF
TRBJ2-7	TRBV28	NA	NA	TGTGCCAGCAGTTCCGGGGCCCCAGCGTCGCAGTACTTC	CASSSGAPASQYF
TRBJ1-5	TRBV27	NA	NA	TGTGCCAGCAGTTTATACCCGGGGGATCAGCCCCAGCATTTT	CASSLYPGDQPQHF
TRBJ2-3	TRBV27	NA	NA	TGTGCCAGCAGTTTTGGGGGGAGCTCGCTCCGGGATACGCAGTATTTT	CASSFGGSSLRDTQYF
TRBJ1-3	TRBV4-1	NA	NA	TGCGCCAGCAGCCAAGATACCTTTCTATCTGGAAACACCATATATTTT	CASSQDTFLSGNTIYF
TRBJ2-1	TRBV19	TRBD2	NA	TGTGCCAGTAGTATCTTAGCGGGAGCCGCCAATGAGCAGTTCTTC	CASSILAGAANEQFF
TRBJ2-1	TRBV12-3/TRBV12-4	NA	NA	TGTGCCAGCGTAGCGGACCGCTACAATGAGCAGTTCTTC	CASVADRYNEQFF
TRBJ1-3	TRBV25-1	TRBD1	NA	TGTGCCAGCAGTCCACAGGGGGCTTTGGGAAACACCATATATTTT	CASSPQGALGNTIYF
TRBJ1-5	TRBV19	NA	NA	TGTGCCAGTAGTATTAAGATTTTCCCCAATCAGCCCCAGCATTTT	CASSIKIFPNQPQHF
TRBJ1-5	TRBV24-1	NA	NA	TGTGCCACCAGTGATGAGAGGAATCAGCCCCAGCATTTT	CATSDERNQPQHF
TRBJ1-5	TRBV18	NA	NA	TGTGCCAGCCTCCGGGACCTCAATCAGCCCCAGCATTTT	CASLRDLNQPQHF
TRBJ1-6	TRBV2	NA	NA	TGTGCCAGCAGAGTCGGGGTGGGCTCACCCCTCCACTTT	CASRVGVGSPLHF
TRBJ2-6	TRBV6-5	NA	NA	TGTGCCAGCAGTTACTCGAAAACCTCTGGGGCCAACGTCCTGACTTTC	CASSYSKTSGANVLTF